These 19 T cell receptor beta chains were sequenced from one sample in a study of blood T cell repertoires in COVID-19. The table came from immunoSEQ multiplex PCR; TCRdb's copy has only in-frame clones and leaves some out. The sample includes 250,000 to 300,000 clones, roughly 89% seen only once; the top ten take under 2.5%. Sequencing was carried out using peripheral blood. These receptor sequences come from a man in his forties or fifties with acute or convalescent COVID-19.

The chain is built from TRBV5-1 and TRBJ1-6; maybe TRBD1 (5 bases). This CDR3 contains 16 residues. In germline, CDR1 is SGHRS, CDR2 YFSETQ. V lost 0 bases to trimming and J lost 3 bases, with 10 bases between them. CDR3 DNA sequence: TGCGCCAGCAGCTTGGACGGGGGAATCTATAATTCACCCCTCCACTTT. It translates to CASSLDGGIYNSPLHF.

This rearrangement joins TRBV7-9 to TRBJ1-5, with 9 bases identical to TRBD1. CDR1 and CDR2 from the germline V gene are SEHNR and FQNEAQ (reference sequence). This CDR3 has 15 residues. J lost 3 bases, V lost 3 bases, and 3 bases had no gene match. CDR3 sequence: CASSLGQGPNQPQHF. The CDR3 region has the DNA TGTGCCAGCAGCTTGGGACAGGGTCCCAATCAGCCCCAGCATTTT.

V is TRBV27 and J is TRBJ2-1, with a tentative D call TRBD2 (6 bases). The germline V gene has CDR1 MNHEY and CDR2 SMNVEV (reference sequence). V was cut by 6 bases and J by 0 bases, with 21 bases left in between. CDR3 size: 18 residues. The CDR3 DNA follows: TGTGCCAGCAGAGACCTAGCGCGCAGACCTAGCTCCTACAATGAGCAGTTCTTC. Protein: CASRDLARRPSSYNEQFF.

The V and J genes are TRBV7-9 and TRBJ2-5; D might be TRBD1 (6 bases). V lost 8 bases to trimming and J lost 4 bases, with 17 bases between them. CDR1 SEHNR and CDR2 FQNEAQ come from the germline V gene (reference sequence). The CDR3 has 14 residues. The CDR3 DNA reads TGTGCCAGCGGATCCGCAGGGGATGGAGAGACCCAGTACTTC. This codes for CASGSAGDGETQYF.

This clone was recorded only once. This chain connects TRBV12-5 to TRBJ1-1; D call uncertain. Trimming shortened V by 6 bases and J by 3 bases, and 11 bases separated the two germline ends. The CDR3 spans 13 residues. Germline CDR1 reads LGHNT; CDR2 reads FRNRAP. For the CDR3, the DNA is TGTGCTAGTGGACTGGGGAGTTACACTGAAGCTTTCTTT. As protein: CASGLGSYTEAFF.

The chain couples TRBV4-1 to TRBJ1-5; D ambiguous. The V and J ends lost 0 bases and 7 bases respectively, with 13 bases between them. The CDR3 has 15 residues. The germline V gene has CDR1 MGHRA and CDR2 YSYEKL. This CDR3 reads CASSQDLGRGQPQHF. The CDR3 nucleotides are TGCGCCAGCAGCCAAGATCTGGGCCGTGGGCAGCCCCAGCATTTT.

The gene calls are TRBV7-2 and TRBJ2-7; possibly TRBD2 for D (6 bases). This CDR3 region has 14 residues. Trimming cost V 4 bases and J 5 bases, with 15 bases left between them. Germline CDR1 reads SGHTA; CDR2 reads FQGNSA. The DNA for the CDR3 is TGTGCCAGCAGCTCGCGGACGGGAGAGAACGAGCAGTACTTC. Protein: CASSSRTGENEQYF.

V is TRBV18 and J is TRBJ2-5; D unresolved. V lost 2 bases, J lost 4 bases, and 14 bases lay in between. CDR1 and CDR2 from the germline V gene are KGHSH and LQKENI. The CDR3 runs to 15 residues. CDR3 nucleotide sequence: TGTGCCAGCTCACCAATAGGAGCCCCGGGAGAGACCCAGTACTTC. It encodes CASSPIGAPGETQYF. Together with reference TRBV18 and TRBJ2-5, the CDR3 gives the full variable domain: NAGVMQNPRHLVRRRGQEARLRCSPMKGHSHVYWYRQLPEEGLKFMVYLQKENIIDESGMPKERFSAEFPKEGPSILRIQQVVRGDSAAYFCASSPIGAPGETQYFGPGTRLLVL.

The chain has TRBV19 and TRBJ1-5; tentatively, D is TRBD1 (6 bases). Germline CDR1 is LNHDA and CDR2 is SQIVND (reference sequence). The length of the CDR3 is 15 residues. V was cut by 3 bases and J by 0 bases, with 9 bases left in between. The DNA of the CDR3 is TGTGCCAGTAGTATGGGGACAAATAGCAATCAGCCCCAGCATTTT. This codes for CASSMGTNSNQPQHF.

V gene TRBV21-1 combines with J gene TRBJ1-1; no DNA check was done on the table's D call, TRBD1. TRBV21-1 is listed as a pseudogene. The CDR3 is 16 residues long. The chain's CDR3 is CASSKAGDPWDTEAFF. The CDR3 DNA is TGTGCCAGCAGCAAGGCAGGGGACCCCTGGGACACTGAAGCTTTCTTT.

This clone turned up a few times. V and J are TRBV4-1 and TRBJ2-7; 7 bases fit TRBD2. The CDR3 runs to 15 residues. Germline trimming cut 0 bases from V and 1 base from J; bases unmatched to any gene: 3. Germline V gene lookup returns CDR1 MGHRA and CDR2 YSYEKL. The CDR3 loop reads CASSQEWGGSYEQYF. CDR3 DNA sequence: TGCGCCAGCAGCCAAGAATGGGGAGGGTCCTACGAGCAGTACTTC.

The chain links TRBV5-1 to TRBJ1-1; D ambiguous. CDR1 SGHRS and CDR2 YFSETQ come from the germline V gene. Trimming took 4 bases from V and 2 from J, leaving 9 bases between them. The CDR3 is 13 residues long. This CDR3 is CASSPGTNTEAFF. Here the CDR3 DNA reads TGCGCCAGCAGCCCAGGAACAAACACTGAAGCTTTCTTT.

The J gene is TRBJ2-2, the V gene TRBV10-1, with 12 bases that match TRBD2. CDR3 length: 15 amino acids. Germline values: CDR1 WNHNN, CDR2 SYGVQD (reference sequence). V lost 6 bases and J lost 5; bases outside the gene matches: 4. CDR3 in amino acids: CASSPGLAGTGELFF. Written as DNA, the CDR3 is TGCGCCAGCAGCCCCGGACTAGCGGGGACCGGGGAGCTGTTTTTT.

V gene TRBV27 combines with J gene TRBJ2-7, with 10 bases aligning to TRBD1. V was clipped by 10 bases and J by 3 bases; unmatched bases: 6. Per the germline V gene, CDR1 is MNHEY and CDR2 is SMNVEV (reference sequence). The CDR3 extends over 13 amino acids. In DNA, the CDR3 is TGTGCCATCAGAAGGACAGGGGGCTACGAGCAGTACTTC. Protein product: CAIRRTGGYEQYF.

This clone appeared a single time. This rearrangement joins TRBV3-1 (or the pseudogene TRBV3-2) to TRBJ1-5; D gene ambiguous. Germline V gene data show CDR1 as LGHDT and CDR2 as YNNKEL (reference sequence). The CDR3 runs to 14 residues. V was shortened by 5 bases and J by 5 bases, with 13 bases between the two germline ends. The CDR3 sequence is CASSGSNHHQPQHF. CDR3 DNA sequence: TGTGCCAGCAGCGGCTCGAATCATCATCAGCCCCAGCATTTT.

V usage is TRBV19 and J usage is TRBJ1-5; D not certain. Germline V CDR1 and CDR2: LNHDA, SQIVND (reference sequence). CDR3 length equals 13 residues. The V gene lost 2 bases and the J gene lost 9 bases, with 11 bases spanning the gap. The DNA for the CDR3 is TGTGCCAGTAGTATACAGGTTCTTCGGCCCCAGCATTTT. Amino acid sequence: CASSIQVLRPQHF.

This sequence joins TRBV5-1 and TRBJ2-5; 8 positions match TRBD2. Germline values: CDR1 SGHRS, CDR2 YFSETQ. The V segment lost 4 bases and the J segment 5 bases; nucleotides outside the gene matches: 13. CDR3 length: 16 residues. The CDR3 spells CASSRARGEGTETQYF. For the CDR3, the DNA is TGCGCCAGCAGCCGGGCGCGGGGGGAAGGGACGGAGACCCAGTACTTC.

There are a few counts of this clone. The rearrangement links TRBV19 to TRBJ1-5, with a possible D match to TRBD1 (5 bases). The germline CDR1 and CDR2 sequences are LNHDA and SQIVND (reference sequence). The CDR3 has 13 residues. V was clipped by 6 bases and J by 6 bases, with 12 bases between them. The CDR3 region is CASSPGHPQPQHF. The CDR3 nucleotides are TGTGCCAGTAGCCCCGGACATCCTCAGCCCCAGCATTTT.

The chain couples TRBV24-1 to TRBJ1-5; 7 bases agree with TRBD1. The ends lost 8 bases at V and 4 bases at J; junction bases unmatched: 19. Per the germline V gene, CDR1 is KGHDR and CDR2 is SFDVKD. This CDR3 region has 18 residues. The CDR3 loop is CATTPHSTGNASNQPQHF. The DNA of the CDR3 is TGTGCCACCACGCCCCATTCGACAGGGAACGCCTCTAATCAGCCCCAGCATTTT.